Following are 8 T cell receptor beta chains from one sample sequenced in a study of T cells expressing NK-cell markers. TCRdb re-analyzed the 5' RACE reads; it lists each CDR3 protein once, without DNA. Recorded for this sample: about 30,000 distinct CDR3 sequences. Sequencing used blood T cells: a sorted CD56 or NKG2C T cell subset, CD4+ or CD8+ T cells, or bulk PBMC T cells (not recorded which). Every receptor here comes from a woman between 18 and 70 years old in good health.

This chain joins TRBV3-1 and TRBJ2-3. Looked up from germline, CDR1 is LGHDT and CDR2 is YNNKEL (reference sequence). The CDR3 length is 15 residues. CDR3: CASSQTPNLVDTQYF.

V and J are TRBV7-3 and TRBJ1-2. The germline V gene has CDR1 SGHTA and CDR2 FQGTGA. This CDR3 spans 17 amino acids. The CDR3 spells CASSLPFREGANYGYTF. The full variable domain, completed using reference TRBV7-3 and TRBJ1-2, is GAGVSQTPSNKVTEKGKYVELRCDPISGHTALYWYRQSLGQGPEFLIYFQGTGAADDSGLPNDRFFAVRPEGSVSTLKIQRTERGDSAVYLCASSLPFREGANYGYTFGSGTRLTVV.

This sequence joins TRBV27 and TRBJ2-7; TCRdb designates TRBD2, a call that cannot be tested without DNA. The CDR3 sequence is 13 residues long. The germline gives CDR1 MNHEY, CDR2 SMNVEV (reference sequence). The CDR3 sequence is CASSLTSGGEQYF.

The chain is built from TRBV2 and TRBJ1-1. This CDR3 region has 14 residues. CDR1 is SNHLY and CDR2 is FYNNEI in the germline V gene. CDR3 loop: CAHLRRNMNTEAFF.

The rearrangement uses TRBV7-9 and TRBJ2-1. This CDR3 has 14 amino acids. Germline assignment: CDR1 SEHNR and CDR2 FQNEAQ (reference sequence). Here the CDR3 reads CASRLSRSYNEQFF.

The genes are TRBV7-2 and TRBJ1-1; with no DNA, the TCRdb D assignment of TRBD1 cannot be verified. The CDR3 contains 14 residues. Germline V gene data show CDR1 as SGHTA and CDR2 as FQGNSA. CDR3 residues: CASSLYEGVTEAFF.

The V and J genes are TRBV11-2 and TRBJ2-3. CDR1 SGHAT and CDR2 FQNNGV come from the germline V gene. CDR3 size: 14 residues. The CDR3 sequence is CASSFDRFRDTQYF.

This chain joins TRBV12-3 or TRBV12-4 and TRBJ2-1; TCRdb calls TRBD1, which cannot be checked without DNA. The CDR3 is 14 amino acids. The chain's CDR3 is CASLGGTSYNEQFF.